The rows below give T cell receptor beta chains drawn from one sample of a study of human T cells and chemical hapten exposure. Using its own MiXCR run on the RACE reads, TCRdb lists one record per CDR3 protein. In the table there are fewer than 65,000 distinct CDR3 sequences, around 9.4% of which are singletons. Sequenced material: whole blood, taken in connection with sensitization to the hapten diphenylcyclopropenone (DPC). The receptors were sampled from a woman in her 40s with alopecia areata. Some clones in this sample may be carry-over from other donors' samples. CDR3s leave out the opening cysteine and the closing phenylalanine or tryptophan. The order of the fields is V gene, D gene, CDR3 protein. D genes are given only for firm matches.

>TRBV7-8|TRBD1
ASSLNSGGALTDTQY
>TRBV5-4|.
ASSAPQSDTQY
>TRBV6-1|TRBD1
ANSSGTGVAGELF
>TRBV19|.
ASSPQVSSPYEQY
>TRBV5-1|.
ASSFSGLGEETQY
>TRBV29-1|.
SVRTLPNEQY
>TRBV14|.
ASSHGGISEQY
>TRBV29-1|TRBD2
SVDIGRAGANVLT
>TRBV20-1|.
SASGDLQATGNQPQH
>TRBV14|.
ASSQEVRGREAF
>TRBV7-9|TRBD1
VTYSPGGEAQY
>TRBV6-1|.
ASSEVQPQH
>TRBV3-1|TRBD2
ASSQDRIAGSDTQY
>TRBV24-1|TRBD2
ATSDAGGPTYNEQF
>TRBV20-1|.
SARDLEVVKAYNSPLH
>TRBV12-3/TRBV12-4|TRBD2
ATTPEGLAGGEQF
>TRBV18|TRBD2
ASSPRTSGTNTGELF
>TRBV20-1|TRBD1
SADRGGETQY
>TRBV7-6|TRBD1
ASSLQGPNEKLF